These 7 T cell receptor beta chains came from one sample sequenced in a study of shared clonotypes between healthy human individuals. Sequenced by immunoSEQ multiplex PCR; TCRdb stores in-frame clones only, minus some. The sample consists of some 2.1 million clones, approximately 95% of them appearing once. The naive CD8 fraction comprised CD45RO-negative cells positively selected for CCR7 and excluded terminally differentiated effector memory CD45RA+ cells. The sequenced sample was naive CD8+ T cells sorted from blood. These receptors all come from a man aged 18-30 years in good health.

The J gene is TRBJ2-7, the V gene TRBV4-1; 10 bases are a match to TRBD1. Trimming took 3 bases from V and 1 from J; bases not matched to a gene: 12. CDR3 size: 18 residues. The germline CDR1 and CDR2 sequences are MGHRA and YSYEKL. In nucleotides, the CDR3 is TGCGCCAGCAGCCAGGACACTACCGGGACAGGGGATTCCTACGAGCAGTACTTC. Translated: CASSQDTTGTGDSYEQYF.

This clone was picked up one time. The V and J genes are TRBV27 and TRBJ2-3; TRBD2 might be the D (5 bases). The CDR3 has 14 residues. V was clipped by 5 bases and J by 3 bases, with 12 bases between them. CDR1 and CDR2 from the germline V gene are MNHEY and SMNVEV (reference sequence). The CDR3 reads CASSPDFTTDTQYF. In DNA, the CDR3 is TGTGCCAGCAGTCCGGACTTTACTACAGATACGCAGTATTTT.

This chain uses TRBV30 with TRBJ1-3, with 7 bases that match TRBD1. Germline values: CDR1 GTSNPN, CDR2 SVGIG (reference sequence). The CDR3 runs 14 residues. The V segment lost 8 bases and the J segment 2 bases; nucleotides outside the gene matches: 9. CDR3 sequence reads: CAGQIGGTGNTIYF. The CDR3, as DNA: TGTGCCGGCCAGATAGGGGGCACTGGAAACACCATATATTTT. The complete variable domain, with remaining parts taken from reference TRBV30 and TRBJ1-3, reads SQTIHQWPATLVQPVGSPLSLECTVEGTSNPNLYWYRQAAGRGLQLLFYSVGIGQISSEVPQNLSASRPQDRQFILSSKKLLLSDSGFYLCAGQIGGTGNTIYFGEGSWLTVV.

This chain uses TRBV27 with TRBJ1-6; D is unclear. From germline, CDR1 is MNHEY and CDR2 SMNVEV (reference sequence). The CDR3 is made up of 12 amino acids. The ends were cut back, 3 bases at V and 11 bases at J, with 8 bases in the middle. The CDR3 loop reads CASSFPSAPLHF. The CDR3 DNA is TGTGCCAGCAGTTTCCCGTCCGCACCCCTCCACTTT.

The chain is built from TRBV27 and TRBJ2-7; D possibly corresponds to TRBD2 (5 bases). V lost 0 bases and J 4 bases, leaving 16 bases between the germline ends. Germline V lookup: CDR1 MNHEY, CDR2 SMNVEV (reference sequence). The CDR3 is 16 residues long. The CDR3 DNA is TGTGCCAGCAGTTTATCCCCGTCGGGGTCCATTTACGAGCAGTACTTC. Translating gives CASSLSPSGSIYEQYF.

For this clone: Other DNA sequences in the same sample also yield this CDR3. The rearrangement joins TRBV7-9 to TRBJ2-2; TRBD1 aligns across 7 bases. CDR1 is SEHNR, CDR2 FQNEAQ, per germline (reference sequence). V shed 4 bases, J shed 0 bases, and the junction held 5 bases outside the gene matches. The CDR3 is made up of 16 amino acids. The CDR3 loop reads CASSSPDRANTGELFF. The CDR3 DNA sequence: TGTGCCAGCAGCTCGCCTGACAGGGCGAACACCGGGGAGCTGTTTTTT.

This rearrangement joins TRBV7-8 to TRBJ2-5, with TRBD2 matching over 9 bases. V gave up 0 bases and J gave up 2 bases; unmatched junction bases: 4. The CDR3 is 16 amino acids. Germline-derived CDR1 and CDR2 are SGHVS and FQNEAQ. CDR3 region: CASSLAPREGQETQYF. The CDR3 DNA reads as TGTGCCAGCAGCTTAGCTCCGCGGGAGGGACAAGAGACCCAGTACTTC.